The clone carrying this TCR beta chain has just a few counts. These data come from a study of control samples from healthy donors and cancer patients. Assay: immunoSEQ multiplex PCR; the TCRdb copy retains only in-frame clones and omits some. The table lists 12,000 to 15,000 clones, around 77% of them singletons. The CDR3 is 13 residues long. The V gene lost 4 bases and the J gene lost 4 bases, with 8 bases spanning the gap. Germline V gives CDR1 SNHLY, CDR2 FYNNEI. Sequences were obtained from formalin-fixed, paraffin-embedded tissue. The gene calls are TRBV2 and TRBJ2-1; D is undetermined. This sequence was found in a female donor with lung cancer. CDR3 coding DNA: TGTGCCAGCAGTGCGGTACCTTACAATGAGCAGTTCTTC. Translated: CASSAVPYNEQFF.